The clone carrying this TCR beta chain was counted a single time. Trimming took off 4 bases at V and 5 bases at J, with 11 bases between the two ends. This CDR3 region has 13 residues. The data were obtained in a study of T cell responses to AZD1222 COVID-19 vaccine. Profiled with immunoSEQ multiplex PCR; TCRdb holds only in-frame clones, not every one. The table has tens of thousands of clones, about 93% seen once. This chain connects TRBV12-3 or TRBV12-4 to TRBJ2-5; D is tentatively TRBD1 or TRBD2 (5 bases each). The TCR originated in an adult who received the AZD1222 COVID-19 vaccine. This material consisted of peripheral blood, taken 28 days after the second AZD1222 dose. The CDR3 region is CASSWGMGETQYF. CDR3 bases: TGTGCCAGCAGTTGGGGGATGGGCGAGACCCAGTACTTC.